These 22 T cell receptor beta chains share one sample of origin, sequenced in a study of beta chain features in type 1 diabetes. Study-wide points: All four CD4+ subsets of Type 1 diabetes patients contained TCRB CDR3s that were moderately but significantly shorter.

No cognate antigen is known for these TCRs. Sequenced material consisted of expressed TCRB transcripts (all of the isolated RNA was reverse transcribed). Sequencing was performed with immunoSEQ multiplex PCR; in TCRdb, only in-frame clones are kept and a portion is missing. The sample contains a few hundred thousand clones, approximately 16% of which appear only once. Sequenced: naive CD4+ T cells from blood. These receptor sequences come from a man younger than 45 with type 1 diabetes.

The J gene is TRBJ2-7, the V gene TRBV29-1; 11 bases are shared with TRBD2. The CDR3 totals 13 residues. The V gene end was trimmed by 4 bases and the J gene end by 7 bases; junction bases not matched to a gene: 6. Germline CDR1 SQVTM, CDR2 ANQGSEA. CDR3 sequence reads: CSVAGLAVGEQYF. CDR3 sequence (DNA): TGCAGCGTTGCGGGACTAGCGGTTGGGGAGCAGTACTTC.

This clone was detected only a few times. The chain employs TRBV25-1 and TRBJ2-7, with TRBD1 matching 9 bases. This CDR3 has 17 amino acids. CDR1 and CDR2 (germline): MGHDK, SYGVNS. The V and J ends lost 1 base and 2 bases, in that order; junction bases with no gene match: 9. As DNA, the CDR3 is TGTGCCAGCAGTGAATTATCGACAGGGGGACAGACCTACGAGCAGTACTTC. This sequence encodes CASSELSTGGQTYEQYF.

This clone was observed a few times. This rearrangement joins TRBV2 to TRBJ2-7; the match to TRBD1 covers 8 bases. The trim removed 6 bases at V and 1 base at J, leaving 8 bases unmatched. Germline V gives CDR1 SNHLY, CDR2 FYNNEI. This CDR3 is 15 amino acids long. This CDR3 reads CASRPLGQGSYEQYF. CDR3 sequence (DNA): TGTGCCAGCAGACCACTCGGACAGGGTTCCTACGAGCAGTACTTC.

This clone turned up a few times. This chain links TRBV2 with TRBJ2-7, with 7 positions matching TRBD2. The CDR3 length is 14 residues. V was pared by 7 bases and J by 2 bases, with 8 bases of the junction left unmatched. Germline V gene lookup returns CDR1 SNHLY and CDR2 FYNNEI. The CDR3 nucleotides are TGTGCCAGCACGAGACTAGCCGAGACCTACGAGCAGTACTTC. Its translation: CASTRLAETYEQYF.

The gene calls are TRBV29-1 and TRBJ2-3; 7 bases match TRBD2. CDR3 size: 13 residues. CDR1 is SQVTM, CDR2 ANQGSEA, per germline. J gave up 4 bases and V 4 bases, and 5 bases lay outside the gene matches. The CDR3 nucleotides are TGCAGCGTTGCAACACTAGCGCCAGATACGCAGTATTTT. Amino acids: CSVATLAPDTQYF.

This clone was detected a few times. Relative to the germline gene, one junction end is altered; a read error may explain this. CDR3 protein: CASSPLTPGQSPSPVF. The CDR3 nucleotides are TGTGCCAGCTCACCTTTGACCCCGGGACAGTCTCCCTCCCCGGTCTTT. The rearrangement joins TRBV18 to TRBJ1-4; 7 nucleotides agree with TRBD1. From germline, CDR1 is KGHSH and CDR2 LQKENI. The CDR3 contains 16 residues.

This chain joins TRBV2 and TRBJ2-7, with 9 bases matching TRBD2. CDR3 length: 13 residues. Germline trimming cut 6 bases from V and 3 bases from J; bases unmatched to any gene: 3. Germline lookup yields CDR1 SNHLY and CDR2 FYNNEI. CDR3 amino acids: CASRLAGNYEQYF. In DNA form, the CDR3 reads TGTGCCAGCAGACTAGCGGGTAACTACGAGCAGTACTTC.

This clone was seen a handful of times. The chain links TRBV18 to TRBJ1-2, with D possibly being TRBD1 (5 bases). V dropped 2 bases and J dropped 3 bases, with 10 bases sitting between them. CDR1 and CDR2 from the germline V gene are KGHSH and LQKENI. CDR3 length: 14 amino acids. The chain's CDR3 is CASSPGTSYYGYTF. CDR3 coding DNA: TGTGCCAGCTCACCAGGGACGTCTTACTATGGCTACACCTTC.

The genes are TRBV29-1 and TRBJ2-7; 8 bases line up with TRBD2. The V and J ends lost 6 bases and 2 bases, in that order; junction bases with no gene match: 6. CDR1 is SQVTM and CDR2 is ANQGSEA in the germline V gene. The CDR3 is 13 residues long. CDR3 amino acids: CSVTGRGAYEQYF. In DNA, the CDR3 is TGCAGCGTGACCGGGAGGGGGGCCTACGAGCAGTACTTC.

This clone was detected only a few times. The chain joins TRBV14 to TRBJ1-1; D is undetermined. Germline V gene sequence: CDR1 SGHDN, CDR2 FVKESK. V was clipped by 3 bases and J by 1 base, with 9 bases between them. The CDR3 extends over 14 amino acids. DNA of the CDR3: TGTGCCAGCAGCCACCACCTGGGGAACACTGAAGCTTTCTTT. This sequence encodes CASSHHLGNTEAFF.

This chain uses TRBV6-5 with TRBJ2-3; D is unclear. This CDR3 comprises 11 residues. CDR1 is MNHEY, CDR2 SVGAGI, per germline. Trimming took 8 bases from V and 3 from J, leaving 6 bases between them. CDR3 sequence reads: CASGVTDTQYF. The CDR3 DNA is TGTGCCAGCGGCGTTACAGATACGCAGTATTTT.

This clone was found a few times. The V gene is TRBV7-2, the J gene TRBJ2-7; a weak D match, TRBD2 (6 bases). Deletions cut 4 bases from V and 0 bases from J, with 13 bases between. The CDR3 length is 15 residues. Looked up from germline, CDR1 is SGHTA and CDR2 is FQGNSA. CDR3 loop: CASSSQVGSSYEQYF. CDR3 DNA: TGTGCCAGCAGCTCTCAGGTCGGGAGCTCCTACGAGCAGTACTTC.

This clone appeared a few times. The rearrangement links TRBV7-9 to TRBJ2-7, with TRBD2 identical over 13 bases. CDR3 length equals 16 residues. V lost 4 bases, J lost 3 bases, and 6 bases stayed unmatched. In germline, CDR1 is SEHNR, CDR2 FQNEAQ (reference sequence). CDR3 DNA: TGTGCCAGCAGCTCCGGGACTAGCGGGATGGGCTACGAGCAGTACTTC. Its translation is CASSSGTSGMGYEQYF.

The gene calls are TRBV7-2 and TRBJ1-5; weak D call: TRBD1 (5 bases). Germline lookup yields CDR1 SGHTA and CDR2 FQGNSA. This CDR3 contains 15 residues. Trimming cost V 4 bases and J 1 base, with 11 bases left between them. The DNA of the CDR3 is TGTGCCAGCAGCTCCCGACAGATAAGCAATCAGCCCCAGCATTTT. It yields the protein CASSSRQISNQPQHF. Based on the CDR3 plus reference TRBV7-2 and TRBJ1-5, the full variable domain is GAGVSQSPSNKVTEKGKDVELRCDPISGHTALYWYRQSLGQGLEFLIYFQGNSAPDKSGLPSDRFSAERTGGSVSTLTIQRTQQEDSAVYLCASSSRQISNQPQHFGDGTRLSIL.

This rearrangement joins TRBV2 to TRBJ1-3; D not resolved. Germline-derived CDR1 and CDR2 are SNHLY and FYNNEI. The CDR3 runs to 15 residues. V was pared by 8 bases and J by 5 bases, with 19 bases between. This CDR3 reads CASGDRTAGRNTIYF. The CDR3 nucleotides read TGTGCCAGCGGAGATAGGACGGCAGGTCGAAACACCATATATTTT.

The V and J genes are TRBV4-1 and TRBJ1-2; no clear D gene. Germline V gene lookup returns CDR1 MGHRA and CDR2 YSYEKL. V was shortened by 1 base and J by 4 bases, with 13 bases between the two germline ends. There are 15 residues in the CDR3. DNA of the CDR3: TGCGCCAGCAGCCAAGGGAGGCAAGAAAGCTATGGCTACACCTTC. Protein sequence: CASSQGRQESYGYTF.

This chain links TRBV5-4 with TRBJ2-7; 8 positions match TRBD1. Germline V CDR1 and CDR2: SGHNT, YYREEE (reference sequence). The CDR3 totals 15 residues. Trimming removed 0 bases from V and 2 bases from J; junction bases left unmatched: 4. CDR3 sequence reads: CASSLDHRGAYEQYF. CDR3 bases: TGTGCCAGCAGCTTGGATCACAGGGGGGCCTACGAGCAGTACTTC. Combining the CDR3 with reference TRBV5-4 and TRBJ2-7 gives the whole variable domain ETGVTQSPTHLIKTRGQQVTLRCSSQSGHNTVSWYQQALGQGPQFIFQYYREEENGRGNFPPRFSGLQFPNYSSELNVNALELDDSALYLCASSLDHRGAYEQYFGPGTRLTVT.

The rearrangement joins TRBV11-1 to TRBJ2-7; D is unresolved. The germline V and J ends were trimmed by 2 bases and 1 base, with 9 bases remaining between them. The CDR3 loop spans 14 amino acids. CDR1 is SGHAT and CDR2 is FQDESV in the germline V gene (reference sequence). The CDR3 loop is CASSLRSRSYEQYF. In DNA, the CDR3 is TGTGCCAGCAGCTTAAGGTCGCGATCCTACGAGCAGTACTTC.

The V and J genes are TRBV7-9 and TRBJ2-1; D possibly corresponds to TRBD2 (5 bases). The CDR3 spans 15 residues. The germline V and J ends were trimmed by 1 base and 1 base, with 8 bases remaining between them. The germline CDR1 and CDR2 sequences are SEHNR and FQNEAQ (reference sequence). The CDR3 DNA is TGTGCCAGCAGCTTAGGAGGCGGGTCCTACAATGAGCAGTTCTTC. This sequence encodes CASSLGGGSYNEQFF.

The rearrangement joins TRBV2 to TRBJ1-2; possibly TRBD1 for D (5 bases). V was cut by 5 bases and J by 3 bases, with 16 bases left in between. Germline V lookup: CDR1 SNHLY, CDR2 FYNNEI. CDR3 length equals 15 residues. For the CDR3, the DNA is TGTGCCAGCAGTCTACCCGGGGCAGGCGACTATGGCTACACCTTC. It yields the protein CASSLPGAGDYGYTF.

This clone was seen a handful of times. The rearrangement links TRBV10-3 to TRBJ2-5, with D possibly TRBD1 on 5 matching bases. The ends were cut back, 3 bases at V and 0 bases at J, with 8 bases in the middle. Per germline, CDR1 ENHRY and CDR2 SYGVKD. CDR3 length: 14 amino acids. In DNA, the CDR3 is TGTGCCATCAGTGATGAGACAGACCAAGAGACCCAGTACTTC. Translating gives CAISDETDQETQYF.

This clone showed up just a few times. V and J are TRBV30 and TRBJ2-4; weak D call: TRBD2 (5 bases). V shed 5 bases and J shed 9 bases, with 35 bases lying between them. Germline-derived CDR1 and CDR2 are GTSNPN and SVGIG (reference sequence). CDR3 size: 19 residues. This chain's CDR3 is CAWDSRRTGLFGSLAIQYF. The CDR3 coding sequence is TGTGCCTGGGATTCCCGCCGGACTGGACTGTTCGGGTCGTTGGCCATTCAGTACTTC. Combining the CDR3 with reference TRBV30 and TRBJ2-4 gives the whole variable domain SQTIHQWPATLVQPVGSPLSLECTVEGTSNPNLYWYRQAAGRGLQLLFYSVGIGQISSEVPQNLSASRPQDRQFILSSKKLLLSDSGFYLCAWDSRRTGLFGSLAIQYFGAGTRLSVL.